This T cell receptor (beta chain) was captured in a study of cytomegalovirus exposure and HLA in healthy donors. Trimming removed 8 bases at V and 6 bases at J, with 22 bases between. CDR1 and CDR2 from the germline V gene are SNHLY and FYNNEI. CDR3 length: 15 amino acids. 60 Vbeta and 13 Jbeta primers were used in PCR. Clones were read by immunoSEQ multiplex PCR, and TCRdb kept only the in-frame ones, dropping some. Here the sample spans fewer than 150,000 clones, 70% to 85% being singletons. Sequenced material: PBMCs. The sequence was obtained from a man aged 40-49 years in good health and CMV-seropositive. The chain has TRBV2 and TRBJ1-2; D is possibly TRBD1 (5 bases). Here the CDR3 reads CASVIEAGYNNGYTF. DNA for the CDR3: TGTGCCAGCGTCATAGAGGCAGGGTATAATAATGGCTACACCTTC.